The 9 T cell receptor beta chains listed next were all sequenced from one sample in a study of early stage breast cancer tumors. Produced via immunoSEQ multiplex PCR; TCRdb's table is partial and in-frame only. The sample carries around 78,000 clones, approximately 79% recorded once. The sequenced sample consisted of blood. Receptor source: a person between 60 and 69 years old with breast cancer.

The rearrangement joins TRBV5-1 to TRBJ1-1; tentative D call: TRBD1 (5 bases). CDR1 and CDR2 from the germline V gene are SGHRS and YFSETQ. The CDR3 is 14 amino acids. V lost 2 bases and J lost 3, with 11 bases in between. The CDR3 loop is CASSLAGTDTEAFF. In nucleotides, the CDR3 is TGCGCCAGCAGCTTAGCCGGGACCGACACTGAAGCTTTCTTT.

This chain uses TRBV7-3 with TRBJ1-3, with D maybe TRBD1 (6 bases). Trimming removed 5 bases at V and 14 bases at J, with 19 bases between. The CDR3 has 13 residues. Germline assignment: CDR1 SGHTA and CDR2 FQGTGA. CDR3 amino acids: CASSPLSGDPLYF. CDR3 sequence (DNA): TGTGCCAGCAGCCCACTATCAGGGGACCCGCTATATTTT.

This chain joins TRBV18 and TRBJ2-1, with TRBD2 identical over 11 bases. V gave up 3 bases and J gave up 9 bases; unmatched junction bases: 10. The CDR3 is made up of 16 amino acids. Germline CDR1 KGHSH, CDR2 LQKENI. DNA for the CDR3: TGTGCCAGCTCACCGGTTCCTAGCGGGGGGAAGGGTGAGCAGTTCTTC. Residues: CASSPVPSGGKGEQFF.

The V call is TRBV19, the J call TRBJ1-5; D gene uncertain. The CDR3 is made up of 13 amino acids. Germline lookup yields CDR1 LNHDA and CDR2 SQIVND (reference sequence). V shed 9 bases and J shed 4 bases, with 13 bases lying between them. DNA of the CDR3: TGTGCCAGCCGAGAGCGAAAAAATCAGCCCCAGCATTTT. Its protein product is CASRERKNQPQHF.

The chain recombines TRBV7-6 with TRBJ2-1; TRBD2 is a possible D gene (5 bases). Germline CDR1 is SGHVS and CDR2 is FNYEAQ. The V and J ends lost 5 bases and 5 bases respectively, with 16 bases between them. The CDR3 extends over 15 amino acids. CDR3 DNA sequence: TGTGCCAGCAGCCTAAACTCGCGGGCCAACAATGAGCAGTTCTTC. Translated, it gives CASSLNSRANNEQFF.

The V and J genes are TRBV5-1 and TRBJ1-1; possible D gene TRBD1, 6 bases. CDR1 and CDR2 from the germline V gene are SGHRS and YFSETQ. The CDR3 is 13 amino acids. V lost 3 bases, J lost 8 bases, and 14 bases lay in between. The DNA of the CDR3 is TGCGCCAGCAGCTCGGAGGGGGTCGGGGAAGCTTTCTTT. It yields the protein CASSSEGVGEAFF.

The gene calls are TRBV7-9 and TRBJ1-1; D is ambiguous. The V end was cut by 1 base, the J end by 5 bases, with 8 bases between. The CDR3 totals 13 residues. The germline gives CDR1 SEHNR, CDR2 FQNEAQ (reference sequence). The CDR3 bases are TGTGCCAGCAGCTTAGGGGCGATGACTGAAGCTTTCTTT. As protein: CASSLGAMTEAFF.

V and J are TRBV11-2 and TRBJ2-7, with 8 positions matching TRBD1. Trimming removed 1 base from V and 5 bases from J; junction bases left unmatched: 7. CDR3 size: 15 residues. Germline V gene data show CDR1 as SGHAT and CDR2 as FQNNGV. CDR3 in amino acids: CASSLVGRGLDEQYF. CDR3 in DNA: TGTGCCAGCAGCTTAGTCGGCAGGGGGCTGGACGAGCAGTACTTC.

This clone turned up a few times. J is TRBJ1-4 and V is TRBV5-1; D perhaps matches TRBD1 (5 bases). Trimming left V 2 bases short and J 5 bases short, with 10 bases between. Per germline, CDR1 SGHRS and CDR2 YFSETQ. The CDR3 is made up of 14 amino acids. CDR3 residues: CASSLTPGNEKLFF. In nucleotides, the CDR3 is TGCGCCAGCAGCTTAACACCAGGGAATGAAAAACTGTTTTTT.